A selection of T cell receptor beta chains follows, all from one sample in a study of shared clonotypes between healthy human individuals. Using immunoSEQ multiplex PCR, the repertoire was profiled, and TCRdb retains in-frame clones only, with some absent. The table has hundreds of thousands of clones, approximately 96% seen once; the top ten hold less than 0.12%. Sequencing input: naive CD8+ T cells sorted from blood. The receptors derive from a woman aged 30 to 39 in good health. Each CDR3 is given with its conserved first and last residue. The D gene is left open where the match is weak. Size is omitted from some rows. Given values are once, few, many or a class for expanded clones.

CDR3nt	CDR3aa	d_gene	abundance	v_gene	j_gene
TGTGCCAGCAGCTTACCCCCAAGTACTATGAACACTGAAGCTTTCTTT	CASSLPPSTMNTEAFF	NA	NA	TRBV7-9	TRBJ1-1
TGTGCCAGCAGTGCTACAGGGTGGGAAGATACGCAGTATTTT	CASSATGWEDTQYF	NA	NA	TRBV28	TRBJ2-3
TGTGCCAGCAGCTTCGGGTTTTACTACGAGCAGTACTTC	CASSFGFYYEQYF	NA	NA	TRBV7-6	TRBJ2-7
TGTGCCATCCCAGGGGAGACTAGCGTGAAAGTGGGTGGGGAGACCCAGTACTTC	CAIPGETSVKVGGETQYF	TRBD2	NA	TRBV7-9	TRBJ2-5
TGTGCCAGCAGTTCTCCACAGGGGGCAGACACCGGGGAGCTGTTTTTT	CASSSPQGADTGELFF	TRBD1	NA	TRBV2	TRBJ2-2
TGTGCCAGCAGTTCTATTCGACACGAGCAGTACTTC	CASSSIRHEQYF	NA	NA	TRBV27	TRBJ2-7
TGTGCCAGCAGCCCCCCCGTTCGGCAGTTCTTC	CASSPPVRQFF	NA	NA	TRBV2	TRBJ2-1
TGCGCCAGCAGCCAAGATCTCGTGACCCAGAACACTGAAGCTTTCTTT	CASSQDLVTQNTEAFF	NA	NA	TRBV4-1	TRBJ1-1
TGTGCCAGTAGTCAGGGTAGGACCACTGAAGCTTTCTTT	CASSQGRTTEAFF	NA	NA	TRBV19	TRBJ1-1
TGCGCCAGCAGCTTCCAAGAGACCCAGTACTTC	CASSFQETQYF	NA	NA	TRBV5-1	TRBJ2-5
TGTGCCAGCAGCTTAGTATCAGTCTACGAGCAGTACTTC	CASSLVSVYEQYF	NA	NA	TRBV7-9	TRBJ2-7
TGTGCCGGATTACAGGGGGAGACTGAAAAACTGTTTTTT	CAGLQGETEKLFF	TRBD1	NA	TRBV2	TRBJ1-4
TGTGCCAGCAGCACGGGACTAGCGGGTTACACCGGGGAGCTGTTTTTT	CASSTGLAGYTGELFF	TRBD2	NA	TRBV5-8	TRBJ2-2
TGTGCCAGCAGCGCAGGGGGTCGAACTGAAGCTTTCTTT	CASSAGGRTEAFF	TRBD1	NA	TRBV9	TRBJ1-1
TGCACCAGCATGAGAGCTAAAGCTTTCTTT	CTSMRAKAFF	NA	NA	TRBV1	TRBJ1-1
TGTGCCAGCAGCGTAGGTCGCCGATCGAACACTGAAGCTTTCTTT	CASSVGRRSNTEAFF	NA	NA	TRBV9	TRBJ1-1
TGTGCCACCAGCAGAGAGGAGCGGGGCTACAATGAGCAGTTCTTC	CATSREERGYNEQFF	TRBD2	NA	TRBV15	TRBJ2-1
TGTGCCAGTAGTATAGAGGGACAGGGTGATCAGCCCCAGCATTTT	CASSIEGQGDQPQHF	TRBD1	NA	TRBV19	TRBJ1-5
TGTGCCAGCAGTTACAGGGGCTCGGGCAATCAGCCCCAGCATTTT	CASSYRGSGNQPQHF	TRBD1	NA	TRBV7-7	TRBJ1-5
TGTGCCTGGAAGGTACACCGGGGGGAGGCTGGCAATGAGCAGTTCTTC	CAWKVHRGEAGNEQFF	TRBD2	NA	TRBV30	TRBJ2-1
TGTGCCAGCAGTGAAGCGGGACGACTAGCGGGAGGGGACTACGAGCAGTACTTC	CASSEAGRLAGGDYEQYF	TRBD2	NA	TRBV6-1	TRBJ2-7
TGTGCCACCAGCAGAGAGTGGGTAGCACCTTACAATGAGCAGTTCTTC	CATSREWVAPYNEQFF	NA	once	TRBV15	TRBJ2-1
TGCAGCGTTGAAGATGGTCGGGAAACCTACGAGCAGTACTTC	CSVEDGRETYEQYF	NA	NA	TRBV29-1	TRBJ2-7
TGTGCCAGCAGCTTAGTTGACGGCGGGACTGAAGCTTTCTTT	CASSLVDGGTEAFF	NA	NA	TRBV7-2	TRBJ1-1
TGTGCCAGCAGTTTATCACCGGTGTCCTACGAGCAGTACTTC	CASSLSPVSYEQYF	NA	NA	TRBV27	TRBJ2-7
TGTGCCAGTAGTATAGAAGGGTTACTCTCTGGGGCCAACGTCCTGACTTTC	CASSIEGLLSGANVLTF	NA	NA	TRBV19	TRBJ2-6
TGCGCCAGCAGCCCGGGACACCGGGGACAGGAGCAGTACTTC	CASSPGHRGQEQYF	TRBD1	NA	TRBV4-1	TRBJ2-5
TGCAGCGACGAGGCAGCGGGAGTACGGTACAATGAGCAGTTCTTC	CSDEAAGVRYNEQFF	TRBD2	NA	TRBV29-1	TRBJ2-1
TGTGCCAGCAGAGGGGAGCGGGCGGGTTCCTACGAGCAGTACTTC	CASRGERAGSYEQYF	NA	NA	TRBV13	TRBJ2-7